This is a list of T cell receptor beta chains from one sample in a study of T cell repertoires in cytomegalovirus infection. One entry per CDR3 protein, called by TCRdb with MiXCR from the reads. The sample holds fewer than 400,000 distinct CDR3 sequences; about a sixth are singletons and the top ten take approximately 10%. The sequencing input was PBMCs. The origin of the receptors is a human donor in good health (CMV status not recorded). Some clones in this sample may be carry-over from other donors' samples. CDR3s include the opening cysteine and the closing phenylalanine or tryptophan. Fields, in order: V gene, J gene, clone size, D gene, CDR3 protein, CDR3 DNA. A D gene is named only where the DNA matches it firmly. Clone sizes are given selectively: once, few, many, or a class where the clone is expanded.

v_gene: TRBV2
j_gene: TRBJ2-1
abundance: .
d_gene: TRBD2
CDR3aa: CASSERIRTSGAYNEQFF
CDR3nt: TGTGCCAGCAGTGAACGTATTCGGACTAGCGGGGCTTACAATGAGCAGTTCTTC

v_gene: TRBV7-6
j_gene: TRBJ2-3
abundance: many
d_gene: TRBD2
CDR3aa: CASSGPRGVLTDTQYF
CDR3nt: TGTGCCAGCAGCGGACCGCGGGGGGTCCTCACAGATACGCAGTATTTT

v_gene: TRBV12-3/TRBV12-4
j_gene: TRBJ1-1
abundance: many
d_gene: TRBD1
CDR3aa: CASSFQGVTEAFF
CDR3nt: TGTGCCAGCAGTTTCCAGGGGGTAACTGAAGCTTTCTTT

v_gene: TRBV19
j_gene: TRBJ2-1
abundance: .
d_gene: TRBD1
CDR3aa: CASKGTGNGEQFF
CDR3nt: TGTGCCAGTAAGGGGACAGGCAATGGAGAGCAGTTCTTC

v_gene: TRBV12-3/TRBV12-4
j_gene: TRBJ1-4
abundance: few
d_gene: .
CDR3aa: CASSPPYQGNEKLFF
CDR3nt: TGTGCCAGCAGTCCCCCTTACCAGGGTAATGAAAAACTGTTTTTT

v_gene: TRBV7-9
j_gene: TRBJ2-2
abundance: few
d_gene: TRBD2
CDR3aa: CASSTPPGGIAGELFF
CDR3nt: TGTGCCAGCAGCACTCCTCCGGGAGGTATTGCCGGGGAGCTGTTTTTT

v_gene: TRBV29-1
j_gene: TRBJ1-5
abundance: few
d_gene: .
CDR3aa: CSVGSGDQPQHF
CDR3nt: TGCAGCGTGGGGTCAGGGGATCAGCCCCAGCATTTT

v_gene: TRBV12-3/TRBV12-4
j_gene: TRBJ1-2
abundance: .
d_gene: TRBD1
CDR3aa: CASSPGQAAVGYTF
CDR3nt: TGTGCCAGCAGCCCGGGACAGGCGGCGGTTGGCTACACCTTC

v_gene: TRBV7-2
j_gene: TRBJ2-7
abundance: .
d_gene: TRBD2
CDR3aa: CASSKLPGLALWEQYF
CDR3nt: TGTGCCAGCAGCAAACTCCCGGGACTAGCACTATGGGAGCAGTACTTC

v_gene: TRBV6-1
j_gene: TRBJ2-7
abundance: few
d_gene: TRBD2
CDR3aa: CASAAGGYIEQYF
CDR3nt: TGTGCCAGCGCAGCGGGAGGATATATAGAGCAGTACTTC

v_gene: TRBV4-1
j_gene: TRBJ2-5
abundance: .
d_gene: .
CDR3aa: CASSQSYMDGTQYF
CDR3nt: TGCGCCAGCAGCCAGAGCTACATGGACGGGACCCAGTACTTC

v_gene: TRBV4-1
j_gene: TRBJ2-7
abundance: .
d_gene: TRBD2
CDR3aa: CASSFGLAGSYEQYF
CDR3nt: TGCGCCAGCAGTTTCGGACTAGCGGGGTCCTACGAGCAGTACTTC

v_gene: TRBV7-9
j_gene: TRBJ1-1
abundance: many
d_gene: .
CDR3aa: CASSWYLDVNTEAFF
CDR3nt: TGTGCCAGCAGCTGGTATCTGGACGTGAACACTGAAGCTTTCTTT

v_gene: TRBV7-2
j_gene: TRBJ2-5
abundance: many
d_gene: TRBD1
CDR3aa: CASSYRGPQETQYF
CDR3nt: TGTGCCAGCAGCTATAGGGGGCCCCAAGAGACCCAGTACTTC

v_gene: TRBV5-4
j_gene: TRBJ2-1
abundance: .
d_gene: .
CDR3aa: CASSLRGSLGNEQFF
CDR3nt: TGTGCCAGCAGCTTACGAGGATCGTTGGGTAATGAGCAGTTCTTC

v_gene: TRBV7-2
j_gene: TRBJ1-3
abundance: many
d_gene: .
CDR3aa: CASSRSGSSGNTIYF
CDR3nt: TGTGCCAGCAGCCGAAGCGGGTCATCTGGAAACACCATATATTTT

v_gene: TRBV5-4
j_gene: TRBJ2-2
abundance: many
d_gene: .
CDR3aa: CASTEGGPNTGELFF
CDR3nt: TGTGCCAGCACCGAGGGGGGGCCGAACACCGGGGAGCTGTTTTTT

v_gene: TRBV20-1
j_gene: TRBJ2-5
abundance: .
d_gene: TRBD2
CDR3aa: CSARLAGGRNLGETQYF
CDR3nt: TGCAGTGCTAGACTAGCGGGGGGCCGTAATTTAGGGGAGACCCAGTACTTC

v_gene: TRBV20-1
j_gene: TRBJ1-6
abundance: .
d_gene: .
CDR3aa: CSASSLGGNSPLHF
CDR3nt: TGCAGTGCTAGCTCCCTGGGGGGTAATTCACCCCTCCACTTT

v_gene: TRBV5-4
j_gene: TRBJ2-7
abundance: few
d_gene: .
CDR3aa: CASSLGPRQYF
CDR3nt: TGTGCCAGCAGCTTGGGTCCGAGGCAGTACTTC

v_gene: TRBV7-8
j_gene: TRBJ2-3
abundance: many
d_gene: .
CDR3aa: CASSLEPLRQAGSGPTDTQYF
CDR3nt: TGTGCCAGCAGCTTAGAGCCCCTCCGACAGGCGGGTAGCGGGCCCACGGATACGCAGTATTTT

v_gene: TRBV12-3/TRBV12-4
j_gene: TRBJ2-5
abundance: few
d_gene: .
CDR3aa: CASSFRQGLQETQYF
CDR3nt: TGTGCCAGCAGTTTTAGGCAGGGTTTACAAGAGACCCAGTACTTC

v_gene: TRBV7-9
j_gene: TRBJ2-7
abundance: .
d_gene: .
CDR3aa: CASSTDTHEQYF
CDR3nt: TGTGCCAGCAGCACAGATACCCACGAGCAGTACTTC

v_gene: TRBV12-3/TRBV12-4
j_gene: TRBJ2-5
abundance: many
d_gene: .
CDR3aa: CASSLVQGGSETQYF
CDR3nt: TGTGCCAGCAGTTTAGTTCAGGGAGGAAGCGAGACCCAGTACTTC

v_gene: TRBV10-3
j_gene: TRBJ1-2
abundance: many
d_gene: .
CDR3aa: CAIRSGGDYGYTF
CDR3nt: TGTGCCATCAGAAGCGGGGGAGACTATGGCTACACCTTC

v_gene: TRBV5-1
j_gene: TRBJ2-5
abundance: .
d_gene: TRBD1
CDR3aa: CASSLDRGFMKTQYF
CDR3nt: TGCGCCAGCAGCTTAGACAGGGGATTCATGAAGACCCAGTACTTC

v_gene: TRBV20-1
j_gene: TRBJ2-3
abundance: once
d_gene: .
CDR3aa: CSALLRFDTQYF
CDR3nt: TGCAGTGCTCTCCTCCGTTTCGATACGCAGTATTTT

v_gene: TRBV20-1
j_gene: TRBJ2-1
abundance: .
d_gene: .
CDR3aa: CSASGGRSDEQFF
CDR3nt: TGCAGTGCTAGCGGGGGGCGGTCGGATGAGCAGTTCTTC

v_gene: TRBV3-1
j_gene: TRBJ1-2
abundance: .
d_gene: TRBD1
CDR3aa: CASSPRRDRVYTF
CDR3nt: TGTGCCAGCAGCCCCCGGCGGGACAGGGTGTACACCTTC

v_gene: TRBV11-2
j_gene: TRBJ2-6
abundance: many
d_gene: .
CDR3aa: CASSTRFSGANVLTF
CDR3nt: TGTGCCAGCAGCACCAGATTTTCTGGGGCCAACGTCCTGACTTTC

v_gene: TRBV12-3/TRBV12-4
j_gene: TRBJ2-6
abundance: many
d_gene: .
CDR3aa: CASSLRAAGANVLTF
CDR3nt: TGTGCCAGCAGCCTCAGGGCTGCTGGGGCCAACGTCCTGACTTTC

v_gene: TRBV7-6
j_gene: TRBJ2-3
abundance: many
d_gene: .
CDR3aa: CASSLAHTDTQYF
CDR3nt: TGTGCCAGCAGCTTAGCACACACAGATACGCAGTATTTT